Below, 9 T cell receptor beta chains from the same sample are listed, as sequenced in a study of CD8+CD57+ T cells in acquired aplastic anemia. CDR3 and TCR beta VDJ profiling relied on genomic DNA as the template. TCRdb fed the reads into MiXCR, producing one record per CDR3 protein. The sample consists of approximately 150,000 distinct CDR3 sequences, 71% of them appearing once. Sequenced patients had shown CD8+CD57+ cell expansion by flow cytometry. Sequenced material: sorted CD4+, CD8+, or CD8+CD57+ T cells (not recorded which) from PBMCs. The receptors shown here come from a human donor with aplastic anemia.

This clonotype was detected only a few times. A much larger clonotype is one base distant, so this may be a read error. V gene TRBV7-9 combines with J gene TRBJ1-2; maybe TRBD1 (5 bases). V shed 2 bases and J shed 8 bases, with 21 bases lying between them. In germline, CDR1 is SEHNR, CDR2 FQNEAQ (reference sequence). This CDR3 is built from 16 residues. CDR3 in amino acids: CASSLFLVTRGWGYTF. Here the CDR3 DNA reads TGTGCCAGCAGCTTATTCTTAGTCACACGGGGGTGGGGCTACACCTTC. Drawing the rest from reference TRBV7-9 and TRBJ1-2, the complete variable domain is DTGVSQNPRHKITKRGQNVTFRCDPISEHNRLYWYRQTLGQGPEFLTYFQNEAQLEKSRLLSDRFSAERPKGSFSTLEIQRTEQGDSAMYLCASSLFLVTRGWGYTFGSGTRLTVV.

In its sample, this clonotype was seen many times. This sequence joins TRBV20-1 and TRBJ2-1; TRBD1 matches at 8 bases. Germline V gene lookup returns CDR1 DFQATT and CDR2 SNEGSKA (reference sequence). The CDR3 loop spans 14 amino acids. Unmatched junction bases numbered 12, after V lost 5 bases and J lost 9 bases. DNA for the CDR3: TGCAGTGCTTTGGACAGGGTTGACTTTGGTGAGCAGTTCTTC. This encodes CSALDRVDFGEQFF.

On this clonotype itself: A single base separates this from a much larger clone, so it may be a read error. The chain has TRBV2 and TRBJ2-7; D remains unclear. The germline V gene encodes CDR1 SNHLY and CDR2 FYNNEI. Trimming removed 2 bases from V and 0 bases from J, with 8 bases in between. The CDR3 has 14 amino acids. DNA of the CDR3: TGTGCCAGCAGTGAATATCGCGGCTCCTACGAGCAGTACTTC. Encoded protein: CASSEYRGSYEQYF.

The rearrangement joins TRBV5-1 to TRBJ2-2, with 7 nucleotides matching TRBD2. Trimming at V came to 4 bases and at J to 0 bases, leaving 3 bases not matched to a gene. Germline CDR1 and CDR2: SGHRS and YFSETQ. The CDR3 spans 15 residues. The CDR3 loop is CASSRGTTNTGELFF. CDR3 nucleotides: TGCGCCAGCAGCCGCGGGACTACGAACACCGGGGAGCTGTTTTTT.

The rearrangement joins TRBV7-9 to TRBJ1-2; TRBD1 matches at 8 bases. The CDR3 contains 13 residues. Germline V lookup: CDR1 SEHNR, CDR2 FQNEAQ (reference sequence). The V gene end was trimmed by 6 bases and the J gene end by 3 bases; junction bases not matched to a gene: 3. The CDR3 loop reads CASRQQGDYGYTF. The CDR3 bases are TGTGCCAGCAGACAACAGGGGGACTATGGCTACACCTTC. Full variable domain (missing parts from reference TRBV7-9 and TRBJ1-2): DTGVSQNPRHKITKRGQNVTFRCDPISEHNRLYWYRQTLGQGPEFLTYFQNEAQLEKSRLLSDRFSAERPKGSFSTLEIQRTEQGDSAMYLCASRQQGDYGYTFGSGTRLTVV.

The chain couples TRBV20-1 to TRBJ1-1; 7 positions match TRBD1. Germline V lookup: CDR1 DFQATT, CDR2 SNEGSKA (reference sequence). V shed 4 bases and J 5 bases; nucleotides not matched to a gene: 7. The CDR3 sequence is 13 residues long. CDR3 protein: CSATLTGRTEAFF. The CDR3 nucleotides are TGCAGTGCTACCCTGACAGGGAGGACTGAAGCTTTCTTT.

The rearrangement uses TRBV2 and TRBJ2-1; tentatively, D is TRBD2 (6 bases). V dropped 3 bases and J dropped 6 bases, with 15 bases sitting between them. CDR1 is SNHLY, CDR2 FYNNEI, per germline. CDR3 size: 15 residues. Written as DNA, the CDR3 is TGTGCCAGCAGTGACATAGGGCGGGGAATCAATGAGCAGTTCTTC. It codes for CASSDIGRGINEQFF.

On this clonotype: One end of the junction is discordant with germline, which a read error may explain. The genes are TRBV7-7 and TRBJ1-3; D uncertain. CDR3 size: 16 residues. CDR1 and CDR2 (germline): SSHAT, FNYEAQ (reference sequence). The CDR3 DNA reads TGTGCTAGCAGCTTAGGGCACTTTAACTCTGGAAACACCATATATTTT. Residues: CASSLGHFNSGNTIYF. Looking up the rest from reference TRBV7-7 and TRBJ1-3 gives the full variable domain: GAGVSQSPRYKVTKRGQDVTLRCDPISSHATLYWYQQALGQGPEFLTYFNYEAQPDKSGLPSDRFSAERPEGSISTLTIQRTEQRDSAMYRCASSLGHFNSGNTIYFGEGSWLTVV.

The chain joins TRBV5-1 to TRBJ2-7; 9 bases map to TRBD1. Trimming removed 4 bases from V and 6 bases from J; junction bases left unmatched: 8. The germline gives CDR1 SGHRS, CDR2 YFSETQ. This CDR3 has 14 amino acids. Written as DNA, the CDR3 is TGCGCCAGCAGCCCGGGACAGGGTTCACTCGAGCAGTACTTC. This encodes CASSPGQGSLEQYF.